The source of this T cell receptor beta chain is a study of T-cell memory formation after mild COVID-19. TCRdb passed the 5' RACE reads through MiXCR, listing each CDR3 protein once. Of approximately 350,000 distinct CDR3 sequences listed, around 28% are singletons. Looked up from germline, CDR1 is LNHDA and CDR2 is SQIVND (reference sequence). CDR3 size: 15 residues. V lost 1 base to trimming and J lost 0 bases, with 6 bases between them. The sample consisted of PBMCs or a T cell subset sorted from them (not recorded which). This TCR was recovered from an adult woman who had mild COVID-19 (a few samples of this study predate the infection). Cell type and time point are not known. The V call is TRBV19, the J call TRBJ2-2; no clear D. CDR3 residues: CASSIAATNTGELFF. The CDR3 nucleotides are TGTGCCAGTAGTATAGCGGCAACGAACACCGGGGAGCTGTTTTTT.